This T cell receptor beta chain was identified during a study of technical replicates of blood from a few donors. The germline V and J ends were trimmed by 0 bases and 0 bases, with 14 bases remaining between them. CDR3 length equals 18 residues. CDR1 and CDR2 from the germline V gene are LGHNA and YSLEER. This table comes from immunoSEQ multiplex PCR, and its TCRdb copy is limited to in-frame clones, with some not included. The sample lists tens of thousands of clones, approximately 98% occurring once. Specimen: T cells isolated from PBMCs. The receptor was derived from a human donor in good health. V is TRBV4-3 and J is TRBJ1-4; D uncertain. The CDR3 region is CASSQDPQSLATNEKLFF. The CDR3 coding sequence is TGCGCCAGCAGCCAAGACCCGCAATCGTTAGCAACTAATGAAAAACTGTTTTTT.